This T cell receptor beta chain comes out of a study of neurological immune-mediated disorders. Deletions cut 0 bases from V and 4 bases from J, with 7 bases between. Germline V CDR1 and CDR2: DFQATT, SNEGSKA (reference sequence). This CDR3 spans 12 amino acids. This clonotype has at least ten counts. By 5'RACE with 10-nucleotide random UMIs, the cDNA was made. TCRdb fed the 5' RACE reads into MiXCR, producing one record per CDR3 protein. The sample has roughly 60,000 distinct CDR3 sequences; roughly 3.5% are singletons. The gene calls are TRBV20-1 and TRBJ2-7, with no clear D. The receptor comes from a woman aged 30 to 39 with multiple sclerosis. The sequencing input was PBMCs. CDR3 DNA: TGCAGTGCTAGAGATCAAGGGTACGAGCAGTACTTC. It specifies CSARDQGYEQYF.